This T cell receptor beta chain was captured by sequencing in a study of blood T cells in healthy people across ages. Findings and caveats of the study: Without sorted subsets, naive and antigen-experienced compartments could not be conclusively compared. A roughly linear fall in TCR beta diversity per million T cells was seen with increasing age. Long-lived donors had more naive CD4+ cells and higher diversity than aged donors.

Trimming removed 11 bases from V and 0 bases from J, with 19 bases in between. The V gene's germline CDR1 is SGHDN and CDR2 FVKESK. There are 15 residues in the CDR3. With a J-beta primer mix and a sample-barcoded 5' primer, a second PCR ran 7 to 11 cycles. Each of the cDNA molecules was tagged by a template-switch adaptor with 12 random nucleotides. TCRdb analysed the 5' RACE reads with MiXCR anew, one entry per CDR3 protein. The sample gives 950,000 to 1,200,000 distinct CDR3 sequences, roughly two fifths of which show up once; about an eighth is in the top ten. Of note for this clonotype: What it binds is not known.

This clonotype was sampled from a man aged 18 to 29 in good health. This chain joins TRBV14 and TRBJ1-1; maybe TRBD1 (6 bases). What was sequenced was blood. The CDR3 here is CAPRWGPEMNTEAFF. In nucleotides, the CDR3 is TGTGCCCCCAGGTGGGGGCCCGAGATGAACACTGAAGCTTTCTTT.